The 10 T cell receptor beta chains reported below all come from one sample, sequenced in a study of Ad26.COV2.S vaccination and SARS-CoV-2 variants. Treatment denoted: around 19 received Ad26.COV2.S at low or high dose, single or two shots; about five received placebo; per-sample allocation not given. Samples were taken on day 63 after the first vaccine or placebo injection. Method: immunoSEQ multiplex PCR; TCRdb's copy keeps in-frame clones and lacks some. Counted here are about half a million clones, roughly nine tenths occurring once; the ten biggest clones make up 1.5% to 2%. The sample in question was peripheral blood, obtained in a trial of Ad26.COV2.S vaccine versus placebo. The receptors stem from a person between 18 and 65 years old who received the Ad26.COV2.S COVID-19 vaccine or a placebo.

The rearrangement uses TRBV6-5 and TRBJ2-1; D possibly corresponds to TRBD1 (6 bases). The CDR3 length is 15 residues. Between the trimmed V and J ends, which lost 2 bases and 7 bases, there was a span of 15 bases. Germline V gene sequence: CDR1 MNHEY, CDR2 SVGAGI. The CDR3 is CASSYRGSWVNEQFF. CDR3 in DNA: TGTGCCAGCAGTTACAGGGGGTCGTGGGTTAATGAGCAGTTCTTC.

Note on this clone: In the same sample, other DNA sequences code for this CDR3. The rearrangement uses TRBV19 and TRBJ1-1; TRBD1 might be the D (5 bases). Trimming took 3 bases from V and 2 from J, leaving 10 bases between them. Germline-derived CDR1 and CDR2 are LNHDA and SQIVND (reference sequence). CDR3 length equals 14 residues. The CDR3 nucleotides are TGTGCCAGTAGTATTGGGGGAGTTAACACTGAAGCTTTCTTT. It yields the protein CASSIGGVNTEAFF.

The V and J genes are TRBV18 and TRBJ2-7, with D possibly being TRBD1 (6 bases). Trimming cost V 2 bases and J 4 bases, with 9 bases left between them. The CDR3 runs 13 residues. The germline V gene has CDR1 KGHSH and CDR2 LQKENI. The CDR3 DNA reads TGTGCCAGCTCACCAACACAGGGTTACGAGCAGTACTTC. Protein: CASSPTQGYEQYF. The full variable domain, completed using reference TRBV18 and TRBJ2-7, is NAGVMQNPRHLVRRRGQEARLRCSPMKGHSHVYWYRQLPEEGLKFMVYLQKENIIDESGMPKERFSAEFPKEGPSILRIQQVVRGDSAAYFCASSPTQGYEQYFGPGTRLTVT.

As DNA, the CDR3 is TGTGCCAGCAGCTGGAGGACCTCCTACGAGCAGTACTTC. Translation gives CASSWRTSYEQYF. The chain has TRBV7-2 and TRBJ2-7, with D maybe TRBD2 (5 bases). Trimming took 4 bases from V and 0 from J, leaving 7 bases between them. Per the germline V gene, CDR1 is SGHTA and CDR2 is FQGNSA. The CDR3 sequence is 13 residues long.

V is TRBV9 and J is TRBJ2-2; 10 bases map to TRBD1. J gave up 4 bases and V 2 bases, and 5 bases lay outside the gene matches. The CDR3 spans 16 residues. The germline gives CDR1 SGDLS, CDR2 YYNGEE. The CDR3 loop is CASSVRDRGTTGELFF. Written as DNA, the CDR3 is TGTGCCAGCAGCGTCCGGGACAGGGGAACCACCGGGGAGCTGTTTTTT.

The chain combines TRBV28 with TRBJ2-7; D is possibly TRBD1 (5 bases). The CDR3 contains 16 residues. The V and J ends lost 4 bases and 2 bases respectively, with 18 bases between them. CDR1 is MDHEN and CDR2 is SYDVKM in the germline V gene. The DNA for the CDR3 is TGTGCCAGCAGTTGGGCAAGGGGCCGGTCCGCCTACGAGCAGTACTTC. It is translated as CASSWARGRSAYEQYF.

The genes are TRBV3-1 (or the pseudogene TRBV3-2) and TRBJ2-5; unclear D gene. V shed 0 bases and J shed 1 base, with 6 bases lying between them. CDR3 length: 14 residues. The germline V gene encodes CDR1 LGHDT and CDR2 YNNKEL (reference sequence). CDR3 coding DNA: TGTGCCAGCAGCCAAGAGGCAGTCCAAGAGACCCAGTACTTC. This encodes CASSQEAVQETQYF.

V gene TRBV6-2 or TRBV6-3 combines with J gene TRBJ2-5; D gene uncertain. Trimming took 0 bases from V and 1 from J, leaving 12 bases between them. The CDR3 spans 16 residues. The V gene's germline CDR1 is MNHEY and CDR2 SVGEGT. The CDR3 sequence is CASSYSKQRIQETQYF. The CDR3 DNA reads as TGTGCCAGCAGTTACTCGAAACAGCGAATCCAAGAGACCCAGTACTTC.

V usage is TRBV27 and J usage is TRBJ2-1; 12 nucleotides match TRBD2. The CDR3 is made up of 17 amino acids. The junction had 6 bases not matched to a gene; V was cut back by 6 bases and J by 0 bases. The germline V gene encodes CDR1 MNHEY and CDR2 SMNVEV (reference sequence). CDR3 loop: CASSLTSGSGSYNEQFF. CDR3 coding DNA: TGTGCCAGCAGCCTGACTAGCGGGAGCGGCTCCTACAATGAGCAGTTCTTC.

The chain is built from TRBV12-2 and TRBJ2-3; the D call in the table, TRBD2, was not verified against the DNA. TRBV12-2 is labeled a pseudogene. This CDR3 is 15 amino acids long. This chain's CDR3 is CASRLRGGDTDTQYF. Written as DNA, the CDR3 is TGTGCAAGTCGCTTACGCGGGGGAGACACAGATACGCAGTATTTT.